Following are 15 T cell receptor beta chains from one sample sequenced in a study of shared clonotypes between healthy human individuals. Data came from immunoSEQ multiplex PCR; TCRdb stores just in-frame clones and leaves some out. The data hold approximately 1.9 million clones, with around 93% observed a single time. CD8 cells regarded as naive lacked CD45RO, were positively chosen for CCR7, and omitted terminally differentiated effector memory CD45RA+ cells. Sample: naive CD8+ T cells from PBMCs. These receptors were taken from a man between 18 and 35 years old in good health. Some clones in this sample may be carry-over from other donors' samples.

The chain recombines TRBV7-2 with TRBJ2-7, with 7 bases identical to TRBD1. This CDR3 spans 15 amino acids. V was pared by 5 bases and J by 2 bases, with 9 bases of the junction left unmatched. Looked up from germline, CDR1 is SGHTA and CDR2 is FQGNSA. CDR3 sequence (DNA): TGTGCCAGCAGCCCGCTAGGACAGGCCACCTACGAGCAGTACTTC. The encoded protein is CASSPLGQATYEQYF.

CDR3 region: CASSRNGRDSNQPQHF. The CDR3 region has the DNA TGTGCCAGCTCCAGAAACGGCCGGGATAGCAATCAGCCCCAGCATTTT. The V and J genes are TRBV18 and TRBJ1-5; no firm D call. Trimming removed 6 bases from V and 0 bases from J, with 15 bases in between. Germline lookup yields CDR1 KGHSH and CDR2 LQKENI. The CDR3 loop spans 16 amino acids.

The gene calls are TRBV19 and TRBJ2-7, with D maybe TRBD1 (6 bases). Per the germline V gene, CDR1 is LNHDA and CDR2 is SQIVND (reference sequence). The CDR3 sequence is 13 residues long. The V gene lost 7 bases and the J gene lost 2 bases, with 12 bases spanning the gap. The CDR3: CASIGQNPYEQYF. The CDR3 region has the DNA TGTGCCAGTATCGGACAGAATCCCTACGAGCAGTACTTC.

This chain uses TRBV5-6 with TRBJ2-1; D remains ambiguous. CDR3 size: 14 residues. Germline V gene data show CDR1 as SGHDT and CDR2 as YYEEEE. The V end was cut by 5 bases, the J end by 6 bases, with 15 bases between. Here the CDR3 DNA reads TGTGCCAGCAGACGGGCAGAAATGGGCAATGAGCAGTTCTTC. It specifies CASRRAEMGNEQFF. The variable domain in full, with the rest retrieved from reference TRBV5-6 and TRBJ2-1, is DAGVTQSPTHLIKTRGQQVTLRCSPKSGHDTVSWYQQALGQGPQFIFQYYEEEERQRGNFPDRFSGHQFPNYSSELNVNALLLGDSALYLCASRRAEMGNEQFFGPGTRLTVL.

The chain uses TRBV7-2 and TRBJ1-1; no clear D gene. V lost 5 bases and J lost 1, with 11 bases in between. CDR1 is SGHTA and CDR2 is FQGNSA in the germline V gene. The CDR3 consists of 14 residues. DNA for the CDR3: TGTGCCAGCAGCCCCGTGGCAGCGAACACTGAAGCTTTCTTT. Protein: CASSPVAANTEAFF. Supplemented by reference TRBV7-2 and TRBJ1-1, the full variable domain reads GAGVSQSPSNKVTEKGKDVELRCDPISGHTALYWYRQSLGQGLEFLIYFQGNSAPDKSGLPSDRFSAERTGGSVSTLTIQRTQQEDSAVYLCASSPVAANTEAFFGQGTRLTVV.

The rearrangement links TRBV4-1 to TRBJ1-2, with D perhaps TRBD1 (6 bases). This CDR3 is built from 14 residues. From germline, CDR1 is MGHRA and CDR2 YSYEKL. Trimming removed 6 bases at V and 2 bases at J, with 13 bases between. The CDR3 loop is CASRPYRENYGYTF. CDR3 nucleotides: TGCGCCAGCAGGCCTTACAGGGAGAACTATGGCTACACCTTC.

CDR3 coding DNA: TGCGCCAGCCAGCTTGGTAGGAGCACAGATACGCAGTATTTT. Its protein product is CASQLGRSTDTQYF. This chain connects TRBV5-1 to TRBJ2-3; D not certain. The CDR3 is 14 residues long. Trimming removed 7 bases at V and 0 bases at J, with 12 bases between. Germline CDR1 is SGHRS and CDR2 is YFSETQ. The full variable domain, with the rest looked up from reference TRBV5-1 and TRBJ2-3, is KAGVTQTPRYLIKTRGQQVTLSCSPISGHRSVSWYQQTPGQGLQFLFEYFSETQRNKGNFPGRFSGRQFSNSRSEMNVSTLELGDSALYLCASQLGRSTDTQYFGPGTRLTVL.

The genes are TRBV5-4 and TRBJ1-2; possibly TRBD1 for D (6 bases). Trimming pared 4 bases from V and 3 bases from J, leaving 13 bases between. Looked up from germline, CDR1 is SGHNT and CDR2 is YYREEE (reference sequence). The CDR3 spans 14 residues. In nucleotides, the CDR3 is TGTGCCAGCAGCCTTAGCAAGGGGGACTATGGCTACACCTTC. It codes for CASSLSKGDYGYTF.

The gene calls are TRBV4-1 and TRBJ2-5; D gene unclear. The V end lost 3 bases, the J end lost 5 bases, and 10 bases lay between the germline ends. The CDR3 sequence is 13 residues long. Germline V gives CDR1 MGHRA, CDR2 YSYEKL. CDR3 in DNA: TGCGCCAGCAGCCAGGACCCTATGGAGACCCAGTACTTC. Translating it yields CASSQDPMETQYF.

The chain couples TRBV27 to TRBJ2-6, with D tentatively TRBD1 or TRBD2 (5 bases each). Per the germline V gene, CDR1 is MNHEY and CDR2 is SMNVEV (reference sequence). The length of the CDR3 is 17 residues. Trimming removed 5 bases at V and 1 base at J, with 15 bases between. CDR3 protein: CASSVRDRLSGANVLTF. The CDR3 nucleotides are TGTGCCAGCAGTGTCCGAGACAGACTATCTGGGGCCAACGTCCTGACTTTC.

The chain uses TRBV2 and TRBJ2-1; no clear D gene. Looked up from germline, CDR1 is SNHLY and CDR2 is FYNNEI. V was clipped by 8 bases and J by 3 bases, with 11 bases between them. The CDR3 has 13 amino acids. The CDR3 protein is CASGKGIYNEQFF. In DNA form, the CDR3 reads TGTGCCAGCGGGAAAGGGATCTACAATGAGCAGTTCTTC.

The genes are TRBV11-2 and TRBJ2-2; 10 nucleotides line up with TRBD2. V trimming: 2 bases; J trimming: 7 bases; junction bases outside the gene matches: 1. This CDR3 comprises 14 residues. CDR1 and CDR2 (germline): SGHAT, FQNNGV. CDR3 nucleotides: TGTGCCAGCAGCTTACGACTAGCGGGCGGGGAGCTGTTTTTT. Amino acid sequence: CASSLRLAGGELFF.

V and J are TRBV5-1 and TRBJ1-5, with TRBD1 as a possible D gene (6 bases). Germline values: CDR1 SGHRS, CDR2 YFSETQ. This CDR3 spans 15 amino acids. The V and J ends lost 4 bases and 6 bases respectively, with 17 bases between them. Here the CDR3 DNA reads TGCGCCAGCAGCGCCGCTACAGGGTTTGGTCAGCCCCAGCATTTT. Translation: CASSAATGFGQPQHF. Filled out from reference TRBV5-1 and TRBJ1-5, the complete variable domain reads KAGVTQTPRYLIKTRGQQVTLSCSPISGHRSVSWYQQTPGQGLQFLFEYFSETQRNKGNFPGRFSGRQFSNSRSEMNVSTLELGDSALYLCASSAATGFGQPQHFGDGTRLSIL.

The gene calls are TRBV15 and TRBJ1-1; the D gene is possibly TRBD1 (5 bases). CDR1 is LNHNV and CDR2 is YYDKDF in the germline V gene (reference sequence). V lost 8 bases, J lost 0 bases, and 10 bases lay in between. The CDR3 runs 13 residues. CDR3: CATGPTVNTEAFF. CDR3 in DNA: TGTGCCACCGGACCGACAGTGAACACTGAAGCTTTCTTT.

The chain is built from TRBV7-9 and TRBJ2-3; the D gene is possibly TRBD2 (5 bases). V lost 5 bases, J lost 1 base, and 16 bases lay in between. CDR1 SEHNR and CDR2 FQNEAQ come from the germline V gene (reference sequence). The CDR3 loop spans 16 amino acids. The CDR3 spells CASSPPSGTGTDTQYF. CDR3 DNA: TGTGCCAGCAGCCCCCCAAGCGGTACTGGCACAGATACGCAGTATTTT.